This TCR beta chain was profiled in a study of blood T cell repertoires in COVID-19. The overall study: The United States, Italy and Spain provided the acute and convalescent COVID-19 samples. In each case, the material was cDNA or gDNA derived from T cells, B-cell-depleted T cells, or PBMCs.

Original data processing: Nucleated cell counts were estimated from reference gene primer amplification. Profiled with immunoSEQ multiplex PCR; TCRdb holds only in-frame clones, not every one. V, J and clone size reflect that table, while D and trimming were determined from the DNA. Of fewer than 90,000 clones listed, 75% to 90% were seen once; the top ten hold 15%. Sequences were obtained from peripheral blood. The receptor's source is a male donor with acute or convalescent COVID-19.

The CDR3 reads CASSSLWGYTF. The CDR3 DNA sequence: TGTGCCAGCAGCTCCCTATGGGGCTACACCTTC. The chain uses TRBV28 and TRBJ1-2; D is undetermined. CDR1 and CDR2 from the germline V gene are MDHEN and SYDVKM. V was trimmed by 6 bases and J by 8 bases, leaving 10 bases between them. CDR3 size: 11 residues.